This T cell receptor beta chain is drawn from a study of identical twins. General observations from the study: Twin-shared out-of-frame alpha sequences were enriched for low generation probability. High-abundance cord blood beta clonotypes had fewer insertions; memory repertoires showed none.

Template switching added a universal primer site, and cDNA bore unique molecular identifiers. MiXCR was run by TCRdb on the 5' RACE reads, yielding one entry per CDR3 protein. The top ten hold approximately 0.29% of the sample, which has 1.5 million to 2 million distinct CDR3 sequences, around 33% seen once. J was trimmed by 5 bases and V by 5 bases; bases with no gene match: 8. CDR1 is MNHEY, CDR2 SMNVEV, per germline (reference sequence). The CDR3 totals 16 residues. Notes on this clonotype: Its specificity is not known.

This sequence joins TRBV27 and TRBJ2-2; the match to TRBD1 covers 10 bases. Sequencing was performed on cord blood. The clonotype was recovered from a newborn girl in good health. DNA of the CDR3: TGTGCCAGCAGTCGTCCCGGGACAGGGGTGACCGGGGAGCTGTTTTTT. Its translation is CASSRPGTGVTGELFF.